One sample yielded the 15 T cell receptor beta chains listed below, sequenced in a study of cytomegalovirus exposure and HLA in healthy donors. PCR employed 60 Vbeta and 13 Jbeta primers. Measured with immunoSEQ multiplex PCR; TCRdb has only the in-frame clones, and not every one. This sample has approximately 150,000 clones; 82% occur once, and the top ten carry approximately 2.3%. The material sequenced was PBMCs. The receptors come from a male donor in good health and CMV-seronegative.

The chain combines TRBV18 with TRBJ2-7; 9 bases are shared with TRBD2. The CDR3 consists of 13 residues. The germline V gene has CDR1 KGHSH and CDR2 LQKENI. V dropped 3 bases and J dropped 7; count of bases not matched to a gene: 4. The CDR3 DNA reads TGTGCCAGCTCACCCCGCGGGAGGGAGGAGCAGTACTTC. Its protein product is CASSPRGREEQYF.

The rearrangement joins TRBV4-3 to TRBJ2-2; TRBD2 is a possible D gene (5 bases). Germline values: CDR1 LGHNA, CDR2 YSLEER. The CDR3 is 16 residues long. Trimming cost V 0 bases and J 5 bases, with 13 bases left between them. Here the CDR3 reads CASSQEVWSGTGELFF. CDR3 sequence (DNA): TGCGCCAGCAGCCAAGAAGTCTGGAGCGGAACCGGGGAGCTGTTTTTT.

The rearrangement uses TRBV4-2 and TRBJ2-7; 7 nucleotides match TRBD2. The germline V gene encodes CDR1 LGHNA and CDR2 YNFKEQ. Unmatched junction bases numbered 7, after V lost 1 base and J lost 4 bases. This CDR3 has 15 residues. CDR3 amino acids: CASSQAATAGYEQYF. In nucleotides, the CDR3 is TGTGCCAGCAGCCAAGCTGCGACAGCGGGGTACGAGCAGTACTTC.

This clone was recorded only once. This chain connects TRBV5-4 to TRBJ1-1; a possible D gene is TRBD1 (5 bases). V lost 0 bases to trimming and J lost 3 bases, with 12 bases between them. Germline values: CDR1 SGHNT, CDR2 YYREEE (reference sequence). This CDR3 has 15 amino acids. CDR3 DNA sequence: TGTGCCAGCAGCTTGGCGACGGGGGGAGACACTGAAGCTTTCTTT. As protein: CASSLATGGDTEAFF.

This clone was counted only a few times. The V call is TRBV23-1, the J call TRBJ2-7; 8 bases line up with TRBD1. TRBV23-1 falls under the ORF class, with uncertain function. Trimming took 6 bases from V and 1 from J; bases not matched to a gene: 20. CDR3 length: 19 residues. The CDR3 protein is CASSQRGQGAPPLSYEQYF. The CDR3 DNA reads as TGCGCCAGCAGCCAGAGAGGGCAGGGGGCGCCACCTCTTTCCTACGAGCAGTACTTC.

The chain joins TRBV30 to TRBJ1-5; D gene uncertain. CDR1 is GTSNPN and CDR2 is SVGIG in the germline V gene (reference sequence). Trimming left V 1 base short and J 7 bases short, with 14 bases between. There are 14 residues in the CDR3. In nucleotides, the CDR3 is TGTGCCTGGAGTGGAGAGACCGGACTCCAGCCCCAGCATTTT. This encodes CAWSGETGLQPQHF.

The rearrangement joins TRBV10-1 to TRBJ2-1; maybe TRBD2 (6 bases). CDR3 length: 13 amino acids. V lost 7 bases, J lost 9 bases, and 16 bases lay in between. Germline loops: CDR1 WNHNN, CDR2 SYGVQD (reference sequence). The CDR3 is CASMDGSGGEQFF. CDR3 sequence (DNA): TGCGCCAGCATGGACGGGAGCGGTGGTGAGCAGTTCTTC.

CDR3 region: CASSLGPSGSNQPQHF. CDR3 nucleotide sequence: TGTGCCAGCAGTTTAGGGCCCAGTGGCAGCAATCAGCCCCAGCATTTT. The rearrangement links TRBV27 to TRBJ1-5, with D hard to call. Germline loops: CDR1 MNHEY, CDR2 SMNVEV (reference sequence). The CDR3 contains 16 residues. V lost 2 bases, J lost 1 base, and 12 bases lay in between.

In its sample, this clone was seen a few times. The V and J genes are TRBV2 and TRBJ2-2; 8 nucleotides match TRBD1. CDR1 is SNHLY and CDR2 is FYNNEI in the germline V gene. This CDR3 region has 14 residues. After removal of 5 bases from V and 3 bases from J, the junction contained 2 bases not matched to a gene. The CDR3 sequence is CASSMTGDTGELFF. The CDR3 nucleotides are TGTGCCAGCAGTATGACAGGGGACACCGGGGAGCTGTTTTTT.

The chain combines TRBV7-2 with TRBJ2-1, with 11 bases matching TRBD2. The CDR3 extends over 17 amino acids. The V gene's germline CDR1 is SGHTA and CDR2 FQGNSA. The V segment lost 5 bases and the J segment 5 bases; nucleotides outside the gene matches: 11. In nucleotides, the CDR3 is TGTGCCAGCAGCCCACCCCGACTAGCGGGGAAAGACAATGAGCAGTTCTTC. Its protein product is CASSPPRLAGKDNEQFF.

The chain uses TRBV28 and TRBJ1-2; D is unresolved. This CDR3 spans 11 amino acids. V gave up 6 bases and J gave up 8 bases, with 10 bases separating them. Germline lookup yields CDR1 MDHEN and CDR2 SYDVKM. DNA of the CDR3: TGTGCCAGCAGCCAAGAGATCGGCTACACCTTC. Its translation is CASSQEIGYTF.

The V and J genes are TRBV28 and TRBJ2-2; the D gene is possibly TRBD1 (5 bases). The CDR3 extends over 16 amino acids. Germline V gene sequence: CDR1 MDHEN, CDR2 SYDVKM. The V end was cut by 2 bases, the J end by 1 base, with 11 bases between. In DNA, the CDR3 is TGTGCCAGCAGTTTAGTGCCAGGGCAGAACACCGGGGAGCTGTTTTTT. It yields the protein CASSLVPGQNTGELFF.

The chain carries TRBV25-1 and TRBJ2-2, with 7 positions matching TRBD2. This CDR3 has 17 residues. Trimming at V came to 3 bases and at J to 2 bases, leaving 9 bases not matched to a gene. Germline V gene sequence: CDR1 MGHDK, CDR2 SYGVNS. In nucleotides, the CDR3 is TGTGCCAGCAGTGACCTCGGGGGGAACTACAACACCGGGGAGCTGTTTTTT. It is translated as CASSDLGGNYNTGELFF.

V usage is TRBV28 and J usage is TRBJ2-5, with 9 bases matching TRBD1. Germline loops: CDR1 MDHEN, CDR2 SYDVKM. V lost 5 bases and J lost 4; bases outside the gene matches: 2. This CDR3 is 13 amino acids long. CDR3 sequence (DNA): TGTGCCAGCAGTACGGGACAGGGAGAGACCCAGTACTTC. Protein product: CASSTGQGETQYF.

The chain joins TRBV20-1 to TRBJ1-2; D gene uncertain. The CDR3 is made up of 11 amino acids. Germline CDR1 is DFQATT and CDR2 is SNEGSKA (reference sequence). V shed 4 bases and J shed 3 bases, with 6 bases lying between them. The CDR3 nucleotides are TGCAGTGCTATACAGCACTATGGCTACACCTTC. Protein sequence: CSAIQHYGYTF.